This T cell receptor beta chain was recorded in a study of T cell changes during pregnancy in multiple sclerosis. The ends lost 1 base at V and 4 bases at J; junction bases unmatched: 7. This CDR3 has 16 residues. CDR1 is SGHVS and CDR2 is FNYEAQ in the germline V gene. Method: immunoSEQ multiplex PCR; TCRdb's copy keeps in-frame clones and lacks some. Found here are about 94,000 clones, 90% to 95% of them singletons; the top ten hold over 0.85%. This clonotype originated in a female donor with multiple sclerosis, enrolled in a pregnancy study. The chain links TRBV7-6 to TRBJ2-1; 7 nucleotides align to TRBD2. The material was peripheral blood, obtained after pregnancy. CDR3 DNA: TGTGCCAGCAGCTTAGTTACGCGGGAGTCGTACAATGAGCAGTTCTTC. Translating gives CASSLVTRESYNEQFF.